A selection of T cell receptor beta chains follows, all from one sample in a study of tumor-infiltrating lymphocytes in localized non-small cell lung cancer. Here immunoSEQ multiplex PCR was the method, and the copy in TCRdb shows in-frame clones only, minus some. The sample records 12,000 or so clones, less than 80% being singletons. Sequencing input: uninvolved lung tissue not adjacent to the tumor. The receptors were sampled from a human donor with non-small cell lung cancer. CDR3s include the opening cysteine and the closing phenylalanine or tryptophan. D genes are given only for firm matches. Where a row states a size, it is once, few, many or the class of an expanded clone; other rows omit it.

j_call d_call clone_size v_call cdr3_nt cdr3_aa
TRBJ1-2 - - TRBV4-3 TGCGCCAGCAGCCAAGATCATGGCGAAAACTATGGCTACACCTTC CASSQDHGENYGYTF
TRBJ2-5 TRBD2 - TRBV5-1 TGCGCCAGCAGCTTGGCCAGGCGGGAGGGGGAGACCCAGTACTTC CASSLARREGETQYF
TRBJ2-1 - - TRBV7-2 TGTGCCAGCAGCCCGCGGGGGACAGGCTACAATGAGCAGTTCTTC CASSPRGTGYNEQFF
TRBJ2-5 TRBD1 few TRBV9 TGTGCCAGCAGCCCTCGGACAGGGGGAGGGACCCAGTACTTC CASSPRTGGGTQYF
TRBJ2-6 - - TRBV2 TGTGCCAGCACGCCCAACAGGGCTGGGGCCAACGTCCTGACTTTC CASTPNRAGANVLTF
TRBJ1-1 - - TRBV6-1 TGTGCCAGCAGACAACAACTGAACACTGAAGCTTTCTTT CASRQQLNTEAFF
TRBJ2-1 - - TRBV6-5 TGTGCCAGCAGTTACTCGGGGGACTACAATGAGCAGTTCTTC CASSYSGDYNEQFF
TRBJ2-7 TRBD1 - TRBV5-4 TGTGCCAGCAGAGCAGGACAGGGGGCCTATTCCTCCTACGAGCAGTACTTC CASRAGQGAYSSYEQYF
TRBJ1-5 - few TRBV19 TGTGCCAGTAGTTTAGTCAATCAGCCCCAGCATTTT CASSLVNQPQHF
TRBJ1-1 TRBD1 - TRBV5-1 TGCGCCAGCAGCTTGGGGACAGGGGGCAACACTGAAGCTTTCTTT CASSLGTGGNTEAFF
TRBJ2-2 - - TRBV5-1 TGCGCCAGCAGCGAAACCGGGGAGCTGTTTTTT CASSETGELFF
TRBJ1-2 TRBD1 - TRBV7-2 TGTGCCAGCAACCGACAGGGTGAATTTGGCTACACCTTC CASNRQGEFGYTF
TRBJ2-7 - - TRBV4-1 TGCGCCAGCAGCCAAGAGGCAGGGAACTACGAGCAGTACTTC CASSQEAGNYEQYF
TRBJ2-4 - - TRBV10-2 TGCGCCAGCAGTGAAGAAAACATTCAGTACTTC CASSEENIQYF
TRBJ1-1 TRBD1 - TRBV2 TGTGCCAGCAGAGGGACAGGGAACACTGAAGCTTTCTTT CASRGTGNTEAFF
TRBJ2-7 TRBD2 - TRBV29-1 TGCAGCGTGAGGACTAGCGGGGAATACGAGCAGTACTTC CSVRTSGEYEQYF
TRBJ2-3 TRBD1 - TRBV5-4 TGTGCCAGCAGCTTAAAGAGGGACAGTAACACAGATACGCAGTATTTT CASSLKRDSNTDTQYF
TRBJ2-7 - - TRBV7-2 TGTGCCAGCAGTTTGAATTACGAGCAGTACTTC CASSLNYEQYF
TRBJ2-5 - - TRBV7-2 TGTGCCAGCAGCTTAGGTCCCGGGGTGGGAGAGACTCAGTACTTC CASSLGPGVGETQYF
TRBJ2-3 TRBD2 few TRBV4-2 TGTGCCAGCAGCCAAGATCCGGCGGGGGGGACAGATACGCAGTATTTT CASSQDPAGGTDTQYF
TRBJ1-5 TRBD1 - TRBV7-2 TGTGCCAGCAGCGTTTGGGGACAGGGTGCACGTCAGCCCCAGCATTTT CASSVWGQGARQPQHF
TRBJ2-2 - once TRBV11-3 TGTGCCAGCAGTCAAACCAGGGTGACCGGGGAGCTGTTTTTT CASSQTRVTGELFF
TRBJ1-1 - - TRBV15 TGTGCCACCAGCAGAGGTTCGAACACTGAAGCTTTCTTT CATSRGSNTEAFF
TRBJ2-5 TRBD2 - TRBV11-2 TGTGCCAGCAGCCTGGGAGGAGCGGGAGGAGAGACCCAGTACTTC CASSLGGAGGETQYF
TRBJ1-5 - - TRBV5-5 TGTGCCAGCAGCTCCGGGCGGAGCGATCAGCCCCAGCATTTT CASSSGRSDQPQHF
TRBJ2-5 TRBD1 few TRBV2 TGTGCCAGCAGTGTACTTTCTACAGGGGAAGAGACCCAGTACTTC CASSVLSTGEETQYF
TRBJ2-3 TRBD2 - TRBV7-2 TGTGCCAGCAGAGTACGGGGGGACACAGATACGCAGTATTTT CASRVRGDTDTQYF
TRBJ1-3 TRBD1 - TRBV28 TGTGCCAGCAGTTTACCGGGGACAGCTGGAAACACCATATATTTT CASSLPGTAGNTIYF
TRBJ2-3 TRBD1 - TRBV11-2 TGTGCCAGCAGCACCGGACAGGGCTTGTTTGATACGCAGTATTTT CASSTGQGLFDTQYF
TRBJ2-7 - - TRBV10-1 TGCGCCAGCCCAGAACAGCAGTTACATAGCTCCCACTCCTACGAGCAGTACTTC CASPEQQLHSSHSYEQYF
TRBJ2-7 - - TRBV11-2 TGTGCCAGCAGCTTAGGACTTGTTCTCTCCTACGAGCAGTACTTC CASSLGLVLSYEQYF
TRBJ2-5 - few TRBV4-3 TGCGCCAGCAGCCAAGATCGCCGATTGGAGACCCAGTACTTC CASSQDRRLETQYF
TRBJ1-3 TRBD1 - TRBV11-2 TGTGCCAGCAGCTTAGTACAGGGGGGGAGCTCTGGAAACACCATATATTTT CASSLVQGGSSGNTIYF